This T cell receptor beta chain is drawn from a study of technical replicates of blood from a handful of donors. The assay was immunoSEQ multiplex PCR, and TCRdb's table has in-frame clones only and misses some. The table shows 55,000 to 80,000 clones, with 90% to 95% occurring only once. The source of this sequence is a human donor in good health. The sequencing input was T cells isolated from PBMCs.

The CDR3 sequence: CASSSGGQGVNSPLHF. DNA of the CDR3: TGTGCCAGCAGCTCTGGGGGGCAGGGGGTGAATTCACCCCTCCACTTT. The rearrangement links TRBV7-6 to TRBJ1-6, with 7 bases fitting TRBD1. Losses at the gene ends were 4 bases for V and 7 bases for J; bases not matched to a gene: 10. The CDR3 is 16 residues long. CDR1 is SGHVS, CDR2 FNYEAQ, per germline.